The following is a T cell receptor beta chain sequence with its context. Original analysis: Researchers report that nucleated cell counts were estimated from reference gene primer amplification. TCRdb keeps only in-frame clones here, not all; method: immunoSEQ multiplex PCR. V and J calls and clone size are as listed in that table; D and trimming were resolved from the DNA. The repertoire holds about 160,000 clones, about 87% seen once, with about 9.3% in the top ten. V was pared by 0 bases and J by 2 bases, with 12 bases between. Germline CDR1 is SGHNT and CDR2 is YYREEE (reference sequence). The CDR3 loop spans 16 amino acids. The data belong to a study of blood T cell repertoires in COVID-19. The overall study: The study drew acute and convalescent COVID-19 samples from the United States, Italy and Spain. Nucleic acid was either cDNA or gDNA, and it came from T cells, B-cell-depleted T cells, or PBMCs.

During active infection, Seattle patients enrolled and were then monitored through disease. Sequencing used peripheral blood. The receptor's source is a woman in her sixties or seventies with COVID-19, enrolled during active disease. The V call is TRBV5-4, the J call TRBJ1-5, with D possibly TRBD1 on 5 matching bases. The CDR3, as DNA: TGTGCCAGCAGCTTGGTACGGGGGTCGGGCAATCAGCCCCAGCATTTT. Translating it yields CASSLVRGSGNQPQHF.